A selection of T cell receptor beta chains follows, all from one sample in a study of blood T cell dynamics during melanoma immunotherapy. Sequencing used immunoSEQ multiplex PCR; TCRdb keeps in-frame clones, though not all of them. The sample lists 9,900 or so clones, about 87% seen once, with about 9.4% in the top ten. The specimen was blood, collected from a patient treated with checkpoint blockade. These receptors all stem from a human donor with melanoma. CDR3s include the opening cysteine and the closing phenylalanine or tryptophan. The order of the fields is clone size, V gene, D gene, J gene, CDR3 protein, CDR3 DNA. D genes are given only for firm matches. Not every row has a clone size; where given, it reads once, few, many or a size class.

>.|TRBV7-2|TRBD1|TRBJ1-2
CASRLGQGRGYTF
TGTGCCAGCAGGTTGGGACAGGGTAGGGGCTACACCTTC
>.|TRBV15|TRBD1|TRBJ1-2
CATSRDSQGAAYGYTF
TGTGCCACCAGCAGAGATTCGCAGGGGGCCGCTTATGGCTACACCTTC
>.|TRBV18|.|TRBJ2-7
CASSPMGAYEQYF
TGTGCCAGCTCACCTATGGGGGCCTACGAGCAGTACTTC
>.|TRBV2|.|TRBJ1-2
CASSARLLTPNYGYTF
TGTGCCAGCAGTGCTCGATTACTGACCCCTAACTATGGCTACACCTTC
>.|TRBV6-1|.|TRBJ1-1
CASSEVRGTEAFF
TGTGCCAGCAGTGAAGTCAGGGGAACTGAAGCTTTCTTT
>.|TRBV11-2|TRBD2|TRBJ2-7
CATNPPSGGSYEQYF
TGTGCCACCAACCCCCCTAGCGGGGGGTCCTACGAGCAGTACTTC
>.|TRBV29-1|.|TRBJ1-1
CSGGTVTEAFF
TGCAGCGGTGGGACGGTGACTGAAGCTTTCTTT
>.|TRBV18|TRBD2|TRBJ2-2
CASSQLAGPMANTGELFF
TGTGCCAGCTCACAACTAGCGGGGCCCATGGCGAACACCGGGGAGCTGTTTTTT
>once|TRBV5-6|TRBD1|TRBJ1-1
CASSLGQGTYTEAFF
TGTGCCAGCAGCTTGGGACAGGGGACTTACACTGAAGCTTTCTTT
>.|TRBV14|TRBD2|TRBJ2-1
CASSQSIAGGQFF
TGTGCCAGCAGCCAAAGTATAGCGGGAGGCCAGTTCTTC
>.|TRBV10-3|.|TRBJ2-3
CAISDTGTPLLAQYF
TGTGCCATCAGTGATACCGGGACCCCTCTTCTTGCGCAGTATTTT
>.|TRBV20-1|.|TRBJ1-1
CSASPYTEAFF
TGCAGTGCCAGCCCTTACACTGAAGCTTTCTTT
>.|TRBV7-6|.|TRBJ1-3
CASSLIVGSGNTIYF
TGTGCCAGCAGCTTAATCGTAGGCTCTGGAAACACCATATATTTT
>few|TRBV6-1|.|TRBJ1-5
CASTDWGNQPQHF
TGTGCCAGCACCGATTGGGGAAATCAGCCCCAGCATTTT
>.|TRBV11-2|.|TRBJ1-3
CASSSGMSGNTIYF
TGTGCCAGCAGCTCCGGAATGTCTGGAAACACCATATATTTT
>.|TRBV5-1|TRBD2|TRBJ2-1
CASSLMGGTDDNEQFF
TGCGCCAGCAGCCTAATGGGAGGGACGGATGACAATGAGCAGTTCTTC
>few|TRBV5-1|TRBD1|TRBJ1-2
CASRLGTGDFYGYTF
TGCGCCAGCAGGTTGGGGACAGGGGATTTCTATGGCTACACCTTC
>.|TRBV30|.|TRBJ2-3
CAWSNREGDTQYF
TGTGCCTGGAGTAACAGGGAAGGGGATACGCAGTATTTT
>few|TRBV5-1|.|TRBJ1-2
CASSFTPQGSYGYTF
TGCGCCAGCAGCTTCACCCCCCAGGGAAGCTATGGCTACACCTTC
>few|TRBV7-6|.|TRBJ2-1
CASSLTARGGNEQFF
TGTGCCAGCAGCTTGACTGCGCGGGGAGGCAATGAGCAGTTCTTC
>.|TRBV4-2|TRBD2|TRBJ2-5
CASSRGTSGQETQYF
TGTGCCAGCAGCCGCGGGACTAGCGGACAAGAGACCCAGTACTTC
>once|TRBV5-6|.|TRBJ1-2
CASSLLVGLGAGYTF
TGTGCCAGCAGCTTGCTCGTAGGACTTGGGGCTGGCTACACCTTC
>.|TRBV7-9|.|TRBJ2-7
CASSLSDEQYF
TGTGCCAGCAGCCTGAGCGACGAGCAGTACTTC
>.|TRBV7-9|.|TRBJ1-5
CASSVGQPNQPQHF
TGTGCCAGCAGTGTAGGACAGCCAAATCAGCCCCAGCATTTT
>.|TRBV2|TRBD2|TRBJ2-5
CASSAGLAGDETQYF
TGTGCCAGCAGTGCGGGACTAGCGGGGGACGAGACCCAGTACTTC
>once|TRBV6-5|TRBD1|TRBJ2-3
CASRLDRERDTQYF
TGTGCCAGCAGACTGGACAGGGAAAGAGATACGCAGTATTTT
>.|TRBV5-1|TRBD1|TRBJ1-3
CASSPPGGTGNTIYF
TGCGCCAGCAGCCCTCCAGGGGGAACTGGAAACACCATATATTTT
>.|TRBV6-1|TRBD1|TRBJ1-3
CASRTGTGNTIYF
TGTGCCAGCAGGACAGGGACTGGAAACACCATATATTTT
>.|TRBV2|.|TRBJ2-3
CASSEVHRADTQYF
TGTGCCAGCAGTGAAGTTCACCGGGCAGATACGCAGTATTTT
>.|TRBV5-1|.|TRBJ1-6
CASSLDPNAAYNSPLHF
TGCGCCAGCAGCTTGGACCCGAACGCGGCCTATAATTCACCCCTCCACTTT
>.|TRBV10-3|.|TRBJ2-3
CAISESGRARDTQYF
TGTGCCATCAGTGAGTCTGGCAGGGCCAGAGATACGCAGTATTTT
>.|TRBV4-1|.|TRBJ2-3
CASSRTGTERHTQYF
TGCGCCAGCAGCCGCACCGGGACCGAGCGTCATACGCAGTATTTT
>once|TRBV2|.|TRBJ2-7
CASSAGSTYEQYF
TGTGCCAGCAGTGCCGGGAGTACCTACGAGCAGTACTTC
>.|TRBV7-2|.|TRBJ2-3
CASRPRQGTDTQYF
TGTGCCAGCAGACCTCGACAGGGCACAGATACGCAGTATTTT
>.|TRBV7-8|TRBD1|TRBJ1-2
CASSPDRGLANYGYTF
TGTGCCAGCAGCCCGGACAGGGGCCTTGCTAACTATGGCTACACCTTC
>.|TRBV7-8|TRBD2|TRBJ2-5
CASSLRGSGGETQYF
TGTGCCAGCAGCTTGAGGGGTAGCGGGGGCGAGACCCAGTACTTC
>.|TRBV19|.|TRBJ2-2
CASMRGERTGELFF
TGTGCCAGTATGAGGGGCGAGCGCACCGGGGAGCTGTTTTTT
>few|TRBV18|.|TRBJ2-5
CASSPQETQYF
TGTGCCAGCTCACCCCAAGAGACCCAGTACTTC
>.|TRBV2|.|TRBJ2-1
CASSEGYYEQFF
TGTGCCAGCAGTGAGGGGTATTATGAGCAGTTCTTC
>.|TRBV25-1|.|TRBJ2-1
CASSAGWEQFF
TGTGCCAGCAGTGCGGGATGGGAGCAGTTCTTC
>.|TRBV25-1|.|TRBJ2-2
CASSFEVGGELFF
TGTGCCAGCAGTTTCGAGGTTGGCGGGGAGCTGTTTTTT
>once|TRBV4-1|TRBD2|TRBJ2-4
CASSQGRGGESKNIQYF
TGCGCCAGCAGCCAAGGACGGGGGGGCGAGAGCAAAAACATTCAGTACTTC
>.|TRBV7-2|TRBD1|TRBJ1-3
CASSLRQGRNTIYF
TGTGCCAGCAGCCTACGACAGGGCCGAAACACCATATATTTT
>.|TRBV7-9|.|TRBJ1-1
CASSPLSTGNTEAFF
TGTGCCAGCAGCCCCCTTTCGACAGGGAACACTGAAGCTTTCTTT
>.|TRBV5-1|.|TRBJ2-1
CASSLVPRSSSYNEQFF
TGCGCCAGCAGCTTGGTACCGCGGTCGAGCTCCTACAATGAGCAGTTCTTC
>.|TRBV5-1|.|TRBJ2-1
CASSHTRSEQFF
TGCGCCAGCAGCCACACAAGGAGTGAGCAGTTCTTC
>.|TRBV14|.|TRBJ1-2
CASSRSDGYNYGYTF
TGTGCCAGCAGCCGCTCGGACGGGTATAACTATGGCTACACCTTC